One T cell receptor (beta chain) is described in this entry. Antigen unknown. The sample belongs to a study of T cell repertoires in cytomegalovirus infection. Across the whole study: CMV epitopes that were recently identified and HLA-C-restricted were used alongside well-studied HLA-B-restricted ones. CMV infection plus the matching HLA type was flagged by public TCR beta signatures.

Findings and caveats of the study: Based on cumulative public TCR beta family frequency, carriers of CMV plus the relevant HLA were identified.

Via MiXCR, TCRdb re-called the reads, giving one row per CDR3 protein. Altogether around 360,000 distinct CDR3 sequences are present, 34% being singletons, with the ten largest covering roughly 13%. Germline CDR1 is MRHNA and CDR2 is SNTAGT. The CDR3 is made up of 15 amino acids. V was cut by 4 bases and J by 2 bases, with 13 bases left in between. The receptor was isolated from a human donor in good health (CMV status not recorded). Some clones in this sample may be carry-over from other donors' samples. Sequenced material: cultured PBMCs, taken from culture after CMV antigen stimulation. This chain uses TRBV6-4 with TRBJ2-3; no definite D call. CDR3 loop: CASSASPDFTDTQYF. As DNA, the CDR3 is TGTGCCAGCAGTGCCTCTCCAGATTTCACAGATACGCAGTATTTT.